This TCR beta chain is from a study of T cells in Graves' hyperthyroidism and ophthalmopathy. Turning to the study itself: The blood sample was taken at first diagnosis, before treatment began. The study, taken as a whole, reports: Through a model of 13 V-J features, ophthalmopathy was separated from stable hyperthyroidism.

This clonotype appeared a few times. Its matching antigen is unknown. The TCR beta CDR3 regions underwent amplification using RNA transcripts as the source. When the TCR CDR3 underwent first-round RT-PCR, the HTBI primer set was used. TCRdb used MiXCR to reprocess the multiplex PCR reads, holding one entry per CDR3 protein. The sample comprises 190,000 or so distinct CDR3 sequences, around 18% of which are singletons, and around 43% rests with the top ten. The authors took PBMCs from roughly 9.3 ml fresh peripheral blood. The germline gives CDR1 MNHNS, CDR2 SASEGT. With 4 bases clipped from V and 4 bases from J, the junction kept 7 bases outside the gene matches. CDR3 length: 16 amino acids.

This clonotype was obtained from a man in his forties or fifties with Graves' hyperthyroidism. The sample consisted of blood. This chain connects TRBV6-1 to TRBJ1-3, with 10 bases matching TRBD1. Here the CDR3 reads CASSVAGQGSGNTIYF. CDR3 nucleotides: TGTGCCAGCAGTGTAGCGGGACAGGGGAGCGGAAACACCATATATTTT.